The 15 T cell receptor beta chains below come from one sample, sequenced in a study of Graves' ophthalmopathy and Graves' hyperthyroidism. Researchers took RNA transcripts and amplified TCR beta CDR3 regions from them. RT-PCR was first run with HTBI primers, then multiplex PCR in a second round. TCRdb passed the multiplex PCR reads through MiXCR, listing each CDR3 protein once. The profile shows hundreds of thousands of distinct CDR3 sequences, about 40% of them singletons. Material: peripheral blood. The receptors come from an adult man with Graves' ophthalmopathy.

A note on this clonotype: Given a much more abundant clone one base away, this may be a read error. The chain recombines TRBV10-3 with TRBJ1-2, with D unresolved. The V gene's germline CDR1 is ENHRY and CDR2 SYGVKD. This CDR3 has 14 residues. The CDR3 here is CASSPSTRVYGYTF. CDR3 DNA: TGTGCCAGCAGTCCCTCGACAAGGGTCTATGGCTACACCTTC.

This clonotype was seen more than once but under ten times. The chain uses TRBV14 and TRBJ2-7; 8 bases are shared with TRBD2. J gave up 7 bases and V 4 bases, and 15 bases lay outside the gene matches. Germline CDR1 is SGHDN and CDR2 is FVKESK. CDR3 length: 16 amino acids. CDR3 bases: TGTGCCAGCAGCCGGGGGCGCGATAGCGGGAATCTGGAGCAGTACTTC. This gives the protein CASSRGRDSGNLEQYF.

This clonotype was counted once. CDR3 nucleotide sequence: TGCAGCGTTGATGCTCGGGGCCGTTATGAAAAACTGTTTTTT. It is translated as CSVDARGRYEKLFF. This chain links TRBV29-1 with TRBJ1-4; D is perhaps TRBD1 (5 bases). Germline CDR1 and CDR2: SQVTM and ANQGSEA. The CDR3 sequence is 14 residues long. Trimming took 3 bases from V and 6 from J, leaving 14 bases between them.

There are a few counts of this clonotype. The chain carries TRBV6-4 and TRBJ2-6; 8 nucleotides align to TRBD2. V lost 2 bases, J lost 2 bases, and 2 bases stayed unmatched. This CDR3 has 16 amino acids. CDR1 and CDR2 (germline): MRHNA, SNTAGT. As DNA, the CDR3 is TGTGCCAGCAGTGACACCGGGGGGGCTGGGGCCAACGTCCTGACTTTC. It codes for CASSDTGGAGANVLTF.

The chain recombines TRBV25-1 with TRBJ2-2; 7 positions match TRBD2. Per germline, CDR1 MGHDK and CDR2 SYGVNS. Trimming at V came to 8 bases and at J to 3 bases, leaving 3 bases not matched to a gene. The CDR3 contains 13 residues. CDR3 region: CASCAGDTGELFF. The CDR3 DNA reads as TGTGCCAGCTGTGCGGGAGACACCGGGGAGCTGTTTTTT.

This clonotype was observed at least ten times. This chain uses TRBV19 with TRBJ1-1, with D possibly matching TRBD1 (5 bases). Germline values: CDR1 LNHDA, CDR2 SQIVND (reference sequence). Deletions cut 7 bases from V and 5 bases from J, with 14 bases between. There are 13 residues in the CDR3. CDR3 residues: CASTWQGKTEAFF. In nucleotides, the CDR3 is TGTGCCAGTACATGGCAGGGTAAAACTGAAGCTTTCTTT.

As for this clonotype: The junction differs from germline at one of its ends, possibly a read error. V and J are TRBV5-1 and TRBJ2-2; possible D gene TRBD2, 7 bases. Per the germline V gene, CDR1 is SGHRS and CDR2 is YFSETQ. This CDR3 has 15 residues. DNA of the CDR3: TGTGCCAGCAGTTTCCAGGGAGGGGGTACCGGGGAGCTGTTTTTT. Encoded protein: CASSFQGGGTGELFF.

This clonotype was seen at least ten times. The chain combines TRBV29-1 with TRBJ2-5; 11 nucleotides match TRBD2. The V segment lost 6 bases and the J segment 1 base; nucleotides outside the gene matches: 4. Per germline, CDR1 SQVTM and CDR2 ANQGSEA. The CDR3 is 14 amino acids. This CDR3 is CSVRTSGSQETQYF. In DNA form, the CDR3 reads TGCAGCGTGAGGACTAGCGGGTCCCAAGAGACCCAGTACTTC.

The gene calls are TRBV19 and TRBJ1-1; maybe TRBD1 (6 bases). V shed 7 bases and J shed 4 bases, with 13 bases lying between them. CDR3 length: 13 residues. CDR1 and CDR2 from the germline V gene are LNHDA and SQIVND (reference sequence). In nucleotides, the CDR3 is TGTGCCAGTAAGTCACAGGGCGGCACTGAAGCTTTCTTT. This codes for CASKSQGGTEAFF.

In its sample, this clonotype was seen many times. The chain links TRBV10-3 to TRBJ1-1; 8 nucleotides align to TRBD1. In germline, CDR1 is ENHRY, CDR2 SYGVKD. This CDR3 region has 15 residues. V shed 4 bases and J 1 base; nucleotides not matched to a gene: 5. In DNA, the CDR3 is TGTGCCATCAGTGCCGCAGGGGGCCCGAACACTGAAGCTTTCTTT. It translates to CAISAAGGPNTEAFF.

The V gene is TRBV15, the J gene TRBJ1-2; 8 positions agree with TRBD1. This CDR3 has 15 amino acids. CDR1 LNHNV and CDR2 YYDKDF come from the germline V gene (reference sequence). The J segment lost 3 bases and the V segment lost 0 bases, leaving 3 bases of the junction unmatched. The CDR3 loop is CATSRDSGGYYGYTF. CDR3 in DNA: TGTGCCACCAGCAGAGACTCAGGGGGCTACTATGGCTACACCTTC.

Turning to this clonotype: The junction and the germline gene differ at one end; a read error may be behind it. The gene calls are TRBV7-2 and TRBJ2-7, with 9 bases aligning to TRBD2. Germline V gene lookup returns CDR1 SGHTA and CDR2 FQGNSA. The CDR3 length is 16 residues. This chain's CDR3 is CARSQDRRGGIHEQYF. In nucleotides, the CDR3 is TGCGCCAGGAGCCAAGATCGGCGGGGGGGCATCCATGAGCAGTACTTC.

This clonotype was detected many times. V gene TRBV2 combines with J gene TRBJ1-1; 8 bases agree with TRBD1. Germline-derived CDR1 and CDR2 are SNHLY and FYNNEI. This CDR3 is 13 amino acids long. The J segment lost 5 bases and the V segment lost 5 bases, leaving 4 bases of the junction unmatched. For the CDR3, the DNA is TGTGCCAGCAGTAAGACAGGGGAGACTGAAGCTTTCTTT. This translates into CASSKTGETEAFF.

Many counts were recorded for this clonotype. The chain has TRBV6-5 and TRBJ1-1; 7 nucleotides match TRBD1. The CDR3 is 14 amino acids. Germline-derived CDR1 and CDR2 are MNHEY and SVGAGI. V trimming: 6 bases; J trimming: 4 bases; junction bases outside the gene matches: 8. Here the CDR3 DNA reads TGTGCCAGCAGCCAAACAGGGGACTTCACTGAAGCTTTCTTT. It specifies CASSQTGDFTEAFF.

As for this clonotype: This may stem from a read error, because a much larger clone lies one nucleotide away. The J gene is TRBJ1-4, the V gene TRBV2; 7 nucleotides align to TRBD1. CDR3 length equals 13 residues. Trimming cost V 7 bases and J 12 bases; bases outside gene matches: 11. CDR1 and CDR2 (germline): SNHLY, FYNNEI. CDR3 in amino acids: CASMGTVGEELFF. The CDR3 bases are TGTGCCAGCATGGGGACAGTGGGGGAAGAACTGTTTTTT.